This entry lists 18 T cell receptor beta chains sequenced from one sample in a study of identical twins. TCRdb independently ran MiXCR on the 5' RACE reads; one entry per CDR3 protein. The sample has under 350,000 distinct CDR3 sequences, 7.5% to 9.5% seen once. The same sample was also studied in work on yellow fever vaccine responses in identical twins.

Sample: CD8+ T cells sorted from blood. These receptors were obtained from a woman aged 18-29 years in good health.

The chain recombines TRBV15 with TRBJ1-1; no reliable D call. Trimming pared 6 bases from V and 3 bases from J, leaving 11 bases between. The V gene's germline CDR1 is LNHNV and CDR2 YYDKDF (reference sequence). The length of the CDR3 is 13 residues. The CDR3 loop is CATRGNSDTEAFF. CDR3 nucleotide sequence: TGTGCCACCAGGGGGAATTCGGACACTGAAGCTTTCTTT.

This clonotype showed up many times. The CDR3 protein is CASSYGSSWEQYF. For the CDR3, the DNA is TGTGCCAGCAGTTACGGGAGTTCTTGGGAGCAGTACTTC. The chain is built from TRBV28 and TRBJ2-7; D perhaps matches TRBD2 (6 bases). The CDR3 loop spans 13 amino acids. V lost 4 bases and J 7 bases, leaving 14 bases between the germline ends. Germline assignment: CDR1 MDHEN and CDR2 SYDVKM.

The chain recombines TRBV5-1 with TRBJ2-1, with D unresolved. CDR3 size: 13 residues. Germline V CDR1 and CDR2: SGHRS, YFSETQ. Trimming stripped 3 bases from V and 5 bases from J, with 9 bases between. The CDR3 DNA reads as TGCGCCAGCAGCTCTCCCCCGAACAATGAGCAGTTCTTC. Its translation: CASSSPPNNEQFF.

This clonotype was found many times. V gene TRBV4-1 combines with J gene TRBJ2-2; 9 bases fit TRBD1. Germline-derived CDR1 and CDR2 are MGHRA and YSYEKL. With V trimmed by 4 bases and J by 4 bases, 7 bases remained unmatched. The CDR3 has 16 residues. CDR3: CASSLEDRGSTGELFF. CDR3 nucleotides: TGCGCCAGCAGCCTGGAGGACAGGGGAAGCACCGGGGAGCTGTTTTTT.

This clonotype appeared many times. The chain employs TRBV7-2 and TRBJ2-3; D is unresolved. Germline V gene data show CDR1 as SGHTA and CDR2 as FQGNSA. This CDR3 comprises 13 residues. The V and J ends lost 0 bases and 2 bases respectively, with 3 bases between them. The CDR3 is CASSLATTDTQYF. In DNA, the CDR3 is TGTGCCAGCAGCTTAGCGACCACAGATACGCAGTATTTT.

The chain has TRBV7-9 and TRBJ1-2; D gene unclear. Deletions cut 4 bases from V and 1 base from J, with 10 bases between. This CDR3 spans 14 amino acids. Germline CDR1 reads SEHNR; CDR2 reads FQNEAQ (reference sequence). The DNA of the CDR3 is TGTGCCAGCAGCTACGGACGGGTTAACTATGGCTACACCTTC. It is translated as CASSYGRVNYGYTF.

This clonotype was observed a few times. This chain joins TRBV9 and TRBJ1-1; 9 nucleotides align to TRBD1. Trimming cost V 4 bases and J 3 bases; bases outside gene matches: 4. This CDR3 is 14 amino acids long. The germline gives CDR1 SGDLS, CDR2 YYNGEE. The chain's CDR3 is CASSPRQGDTEAFF. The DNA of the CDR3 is TGTGCCAGCAGCCCGAGACAGGGGGACACTGAAGCTTTCTTT.

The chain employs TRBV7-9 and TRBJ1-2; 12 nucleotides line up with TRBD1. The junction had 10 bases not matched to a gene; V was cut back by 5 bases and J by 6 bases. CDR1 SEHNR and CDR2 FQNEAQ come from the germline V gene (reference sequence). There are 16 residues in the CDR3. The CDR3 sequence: CASSPGTGGIKNGYTF. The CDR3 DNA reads TGTGCCAGCAGCCCCGGGACAGGGGGCATAAAAAATGGCTACACCTTC.

CDR3 loop: CASSYLPLTGASDTQYF. The CDR3 DNA sequence: TGTGCCAGCAGTTACCTCCCTCTGACGGGAGCGTCAGATACGCAGTATTTT. The chain joins TRBV6-5 to TRBJ2-3, with D possibly matching TRBD2 (6 bases). V lost 2 bases and J 4 bases, leaving 19 bases between the germline ends. This CDR3 is built from 17 residues. The germline CDR1 and CDR2 sequences are MNHEY and SVGAGI.

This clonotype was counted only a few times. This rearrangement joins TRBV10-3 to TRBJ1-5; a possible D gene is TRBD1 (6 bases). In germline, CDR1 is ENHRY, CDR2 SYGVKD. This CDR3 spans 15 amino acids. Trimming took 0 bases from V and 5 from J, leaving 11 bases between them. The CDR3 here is CAISESGAAYQPQHF. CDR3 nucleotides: TGTGCCATCAGTGAGTCGGGGGCAGCATATCAGCCCCAGCATTTT.

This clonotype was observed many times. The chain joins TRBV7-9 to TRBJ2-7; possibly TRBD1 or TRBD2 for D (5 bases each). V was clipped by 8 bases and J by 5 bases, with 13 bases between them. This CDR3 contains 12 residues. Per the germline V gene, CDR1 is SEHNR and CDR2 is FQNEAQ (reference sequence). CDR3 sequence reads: CASGTGSHEQYF. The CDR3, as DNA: TGTGCCAGCGGGACGGGGTCCCACGAGCAGTACTTC.

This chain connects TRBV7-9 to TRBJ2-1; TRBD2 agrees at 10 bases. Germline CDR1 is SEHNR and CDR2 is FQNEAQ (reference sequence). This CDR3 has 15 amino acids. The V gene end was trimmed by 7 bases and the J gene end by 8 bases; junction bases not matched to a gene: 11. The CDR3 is CASTPAGGPGYEQFF. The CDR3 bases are TGTGCCAGCACCCCAGCGGGAGGGCCAGGGTATGAGCAGTTCTTC.

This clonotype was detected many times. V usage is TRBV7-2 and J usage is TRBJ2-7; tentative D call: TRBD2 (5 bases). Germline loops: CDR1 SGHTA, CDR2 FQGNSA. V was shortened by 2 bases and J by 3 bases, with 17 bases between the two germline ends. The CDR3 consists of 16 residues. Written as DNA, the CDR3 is TGTGCCAGCAGCTTAATTCCTTCGGGGTCCCTCTACGAGCAGTACTTC. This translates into CASSLIPSGSLYEQYF. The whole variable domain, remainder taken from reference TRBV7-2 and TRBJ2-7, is GAGVSQSPSNKVTEKGKDVELRCDPISGHTALYWYRQSLGQGLEFLIYFQGNSAPDKSGLPSDRFSAERTGGSVSTLTIQRTQQEDSAVYLCASSLIPSGSLYEQYFGPGTRLTVT.

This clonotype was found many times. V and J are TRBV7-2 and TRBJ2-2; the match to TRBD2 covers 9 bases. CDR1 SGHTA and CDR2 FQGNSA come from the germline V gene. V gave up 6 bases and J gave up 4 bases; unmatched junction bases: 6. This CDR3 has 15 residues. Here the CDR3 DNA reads TGTGCCAGCAGTCTAGCGGGAAGTAGCACCGGGGAGCTGTTTTTT. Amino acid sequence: CASSLAGSSTGELFF.

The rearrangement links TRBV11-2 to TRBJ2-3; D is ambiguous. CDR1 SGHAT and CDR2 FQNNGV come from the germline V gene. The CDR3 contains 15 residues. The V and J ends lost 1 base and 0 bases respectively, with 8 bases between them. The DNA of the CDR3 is TGTGCCAGCAGCTTAGTTCAGCCAAGCACAGATACGCAGTATTTT. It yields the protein CASSLVQPSTDTQYF.

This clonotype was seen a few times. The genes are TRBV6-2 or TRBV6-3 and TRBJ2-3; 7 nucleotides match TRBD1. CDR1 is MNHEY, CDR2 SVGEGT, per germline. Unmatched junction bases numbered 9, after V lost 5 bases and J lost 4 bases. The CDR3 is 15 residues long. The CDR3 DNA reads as TGTGCCAGCAGTATCCGGGACAGTCACTCAGATACGCAGTATTTT. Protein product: CASSIRDSHSDTQYF.

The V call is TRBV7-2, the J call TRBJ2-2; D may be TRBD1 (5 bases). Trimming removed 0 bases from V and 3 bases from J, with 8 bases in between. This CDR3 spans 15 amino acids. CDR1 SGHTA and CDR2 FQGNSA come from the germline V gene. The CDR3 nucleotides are TGTGCCAGCAGCTTAGCACAGGCTTACACCGGGGAGCTGTTTTTT. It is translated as CASSLAQAYTGELFF.

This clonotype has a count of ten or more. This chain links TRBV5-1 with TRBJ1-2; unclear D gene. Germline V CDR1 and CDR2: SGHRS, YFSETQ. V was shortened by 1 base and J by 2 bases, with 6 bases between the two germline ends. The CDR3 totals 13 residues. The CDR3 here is CASSLNPNYGYTF. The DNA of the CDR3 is TGCGCCAGCAGCTTGAACCCAAACTATGGCTACACCTTC.